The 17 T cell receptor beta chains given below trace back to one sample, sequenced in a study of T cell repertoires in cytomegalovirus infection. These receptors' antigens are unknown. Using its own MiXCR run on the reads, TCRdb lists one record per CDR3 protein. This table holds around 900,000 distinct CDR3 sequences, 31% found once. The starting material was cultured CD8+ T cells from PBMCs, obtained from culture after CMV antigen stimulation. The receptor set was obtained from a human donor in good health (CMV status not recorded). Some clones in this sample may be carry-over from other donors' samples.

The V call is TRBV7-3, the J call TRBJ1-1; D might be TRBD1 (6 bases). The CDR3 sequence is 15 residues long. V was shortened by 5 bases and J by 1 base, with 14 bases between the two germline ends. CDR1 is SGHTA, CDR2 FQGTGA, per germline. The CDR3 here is CASSQKGTTNTEAFF. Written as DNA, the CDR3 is TGTGCCAGCAGCCAAAAAGGGACAACGAACACTGAAGCTTTCTTT.

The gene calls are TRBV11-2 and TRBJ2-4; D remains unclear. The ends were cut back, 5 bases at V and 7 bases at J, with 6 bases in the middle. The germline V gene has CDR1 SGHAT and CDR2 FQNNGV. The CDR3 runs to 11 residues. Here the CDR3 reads CASSEQNIQYF. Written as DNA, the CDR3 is TGTGCCAGCAGCGAACAGAACATTCAGTACTTC.

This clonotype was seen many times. The CDR3 spells CASSRTSGNTIYF. The CDR3, as DNA: TGTGCCAGCAGCCGCACCTCTGGAAACACCATATATTTT. The chain has TRBV7-2 and TRBJ1-3, with no clear D. Germline assignment: CDR1 SGHTA and CDR2 FQGNSA. V was pared by 5 bases and J by 0 bases, with 5 bases between. The CDR3 has 13 residues.

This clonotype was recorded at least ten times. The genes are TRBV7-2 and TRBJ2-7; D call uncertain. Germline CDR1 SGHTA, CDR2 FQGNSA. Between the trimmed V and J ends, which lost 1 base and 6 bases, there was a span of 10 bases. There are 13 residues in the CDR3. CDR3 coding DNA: TGTGCCAGCAGCTTAGTGCCGGACCGCGAGCAGTACGTC. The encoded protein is CASSLVPDREQYV.

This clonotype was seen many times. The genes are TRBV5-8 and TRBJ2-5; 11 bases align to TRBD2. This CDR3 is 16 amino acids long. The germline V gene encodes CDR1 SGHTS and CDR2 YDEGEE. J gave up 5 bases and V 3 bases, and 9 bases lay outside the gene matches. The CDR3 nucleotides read TGTGCCAGCAGCTCACTAGCGGGGGTTCCGTGGGAGACCCAGTACTTC. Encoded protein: CASSSLAGVPWETQYF.

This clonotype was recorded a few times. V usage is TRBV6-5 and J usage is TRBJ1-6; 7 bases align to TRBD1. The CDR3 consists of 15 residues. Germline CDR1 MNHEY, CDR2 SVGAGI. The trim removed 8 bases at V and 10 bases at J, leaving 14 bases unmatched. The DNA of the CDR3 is TGTGCCAGCGTAAAATTTACAGGGGTCCGATCACCCCTCCACTTT. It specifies CASVKFTGVRSPLHF.

The CDR3 DNA is TGTGCCAGTTGGACAGACGAAGGGGCCGGGGAGCTGTTTTTT. This encodes CASWTDEGAGELFF. V is TRBV27 and J is TRBJ2-2; a possible D gene is TRBD1 (6 bases). CDR3 length: 14 residues. V was pared by 9 bases and J by 6 bases, with 17 bases between. In germline, CDR1 is MNHEY, CDR2 SMNVEV (reference sequence).

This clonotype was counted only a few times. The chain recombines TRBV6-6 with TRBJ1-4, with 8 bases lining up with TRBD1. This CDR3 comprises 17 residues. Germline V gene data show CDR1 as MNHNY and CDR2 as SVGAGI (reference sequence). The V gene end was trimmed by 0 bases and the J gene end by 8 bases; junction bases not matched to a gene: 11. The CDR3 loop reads CASSYSSRTGRPEKLFF. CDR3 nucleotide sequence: TGTGCCAGCAGTTACTCGTCCCGGACAGGGAGGCCCGAAAAACTGTTTTTT.

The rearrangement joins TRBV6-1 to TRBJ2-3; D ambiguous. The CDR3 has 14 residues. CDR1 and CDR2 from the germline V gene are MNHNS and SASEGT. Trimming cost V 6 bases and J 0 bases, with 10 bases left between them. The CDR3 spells CASRNWGSTDTQYF. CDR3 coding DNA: TGTGCCAGCAGGAACTGGGGAAGCACAGATACGCAGTATTTT.

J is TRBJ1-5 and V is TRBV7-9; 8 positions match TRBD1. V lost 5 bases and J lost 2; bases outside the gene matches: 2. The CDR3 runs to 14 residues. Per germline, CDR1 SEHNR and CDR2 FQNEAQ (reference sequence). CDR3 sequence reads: CASSKGQGNQPQHF. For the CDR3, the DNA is TGTGCCAGCAGCAAGGGACAGGGCAATCAGCCCCAGCATTTT.

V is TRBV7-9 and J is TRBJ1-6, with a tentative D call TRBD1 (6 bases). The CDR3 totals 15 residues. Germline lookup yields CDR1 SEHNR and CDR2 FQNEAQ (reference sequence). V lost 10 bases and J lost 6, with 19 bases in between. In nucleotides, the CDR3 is TGTGCCACCTTACCTGAGACAGGCTCTAATTCACCCCTCCACTTT. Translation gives CATLPETGSNSPLHF.

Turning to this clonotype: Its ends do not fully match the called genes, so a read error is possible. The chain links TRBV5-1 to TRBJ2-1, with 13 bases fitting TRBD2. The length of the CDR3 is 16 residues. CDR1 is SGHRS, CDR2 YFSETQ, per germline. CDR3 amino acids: CANSRTSGGQYNEQFF. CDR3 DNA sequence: TGCGCCAACAGCCGGACTAGCGGGGGCCAATACAATGAGCAGTTCTTC. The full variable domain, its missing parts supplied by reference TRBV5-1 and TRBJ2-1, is KAGVTQTPRYLIKTRGQQVTLSCSPISGHRSVSWYQQTPGQGLQFLFEYFSETQRNKGNFPGRFSGRQFSNSRSEMNVSTLELGDSALYLCANSRTSGGQYNEQFFGPGTRLTVL.

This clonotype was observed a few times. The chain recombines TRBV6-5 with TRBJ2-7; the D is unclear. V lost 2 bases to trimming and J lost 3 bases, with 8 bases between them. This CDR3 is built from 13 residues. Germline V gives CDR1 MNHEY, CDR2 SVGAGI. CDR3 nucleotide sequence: TGTGCCAGCAGTTACACGGCCCTCTACGAGCAGTACTTC. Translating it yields CASSYTALYEQYF.

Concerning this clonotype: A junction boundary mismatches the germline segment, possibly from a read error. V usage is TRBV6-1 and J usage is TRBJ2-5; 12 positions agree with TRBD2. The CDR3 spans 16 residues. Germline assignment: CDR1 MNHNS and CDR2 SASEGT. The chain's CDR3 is CVSSDRLAGGPETQYF. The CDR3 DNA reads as TGTGTCAGCAGTGACAGGCTAGCGGGGGGGCCAGAGACCCAGTACTTC.

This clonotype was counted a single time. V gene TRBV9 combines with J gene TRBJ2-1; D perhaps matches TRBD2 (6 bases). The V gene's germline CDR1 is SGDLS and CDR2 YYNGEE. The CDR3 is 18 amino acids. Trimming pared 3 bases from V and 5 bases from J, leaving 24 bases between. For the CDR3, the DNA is TGTGCCAGCAGCGATAGGGACTCCTTGGAAGTGATCGACAATGAGCAGTTCTTC. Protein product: CASSDRDSLEVIDNEQFF.

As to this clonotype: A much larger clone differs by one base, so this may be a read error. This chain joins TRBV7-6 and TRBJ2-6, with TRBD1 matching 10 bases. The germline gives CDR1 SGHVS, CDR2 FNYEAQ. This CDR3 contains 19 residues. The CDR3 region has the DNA TGTGCCAGCAGCTCTCAACCGGGACAGGGGACCCCTGGGACCAACGTCCTGACTTTC. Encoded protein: CASSSQPGQGTPGTNVLTF.

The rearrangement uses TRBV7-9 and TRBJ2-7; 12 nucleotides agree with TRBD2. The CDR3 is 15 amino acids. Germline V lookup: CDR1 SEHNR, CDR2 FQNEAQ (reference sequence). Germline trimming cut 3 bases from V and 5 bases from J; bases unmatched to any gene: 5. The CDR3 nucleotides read TGTGCCAGCAGCTTGTCCCCTAGCGGGGGGGACGAGCAGTACTTC. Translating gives CASSLSPSGGDEQYF.